This TCR beta chain originates from a study of shared clonotypes between healthy human individuals. CDR1 is DFQATT and CDR2 is SNEGSKA in the germline V gene (reference sequence). V was clipped by 2 bases and J by 5 bases, with 3 bases between them. This CDR3 has 10 residues. TCRdb's copy holds only in-frame clones and misses some; the assay was immunoSEQ multiplex PCR. The repertoire holds roughly 510,000 clones, 60% to 80% seen once, with about an eighth in the top ten. The sequencing sample was made of PBMCs. This chain joins TRBV20-1 and TRBJ2-5; D gene unclear. The TCR sequence derives from a middle-aged woman in good health. Some clones in this sample may be carry-over from other donors' samples. CDR3 protein: CSARLETQYF. For the CDR3, the DNA is TGCAGTGCTAGACTCGAGACCCAGTACTTC.